Presented here are 22 T cell receptor beta chains from one specimen sequenced in a study of vaccination effects on CD4 cells after COVID-19. Within the ViraFEST assay, antigen-specific CD4+ T cells underwent expansion with viral peptide pools prior to sequencing. Culturing for around 10 days preceded CD4+ T cell isolation. The vaccine given was either BNT162b2 or mRNA-1273, in two doses. Their recognized antigens are unknown. Produced via immunoSEQ multiplex PCR; TCRdb's table is partial and in-frame only. The data contain roughly 25,000 clones, less than 85% of them seen just once; the ten biggest clones take up over 7.5%. Specimen: CD4+ T cells from PBMCs cultured with SARS-CoV-2 spike peptides, collected after COVID-19 vaccination. The receptor source for this set is a human donor who received a COVID-19 vaccine.

The chain links TRBV11-2 to TRBJ2-1, with 8 positions matching TRBD2. The CDR3 spans 17 residues. CDR1 is SGHAT, CDR2 FQNNGV, per germline. V lost 1 base and J lost 0; bases outside the gene matches: 5. The CDR3 DNA is TGTGCCAGCAGCTTAGTAGGCCTAGCGGGCTCCTACAATGAGCAGTTCTTC. Protein product: CASSLVGLAGSYNEQFF. The whole variable domain, filled in from reference TRBV11-2 and TRBJ2-1, reads EAGVAQSPRYKIIEKRQSVAFWCNPISGHATLYWYQQILGQGPKLLIQFQNNGVVDDSQLPKDRFSAERLKGVDSTLKIQPAKLEDSAVYLCASSLVGLAGSYNEQFFGPGTRLTVL.

This chain links TRBV30 with TRBJ2-7; tentatively, D is TRBD1 (7 bases). This CDR3 has 13 amino acids. From germline, CDR1 is GTSNPN and CDR2 SVGIG (reference sequence). The V and J ends lost 4 bases and 1 base respectively, with 11 bases between them. The CDR3 DNA follows: TGTGCCTGGAACAGGGGACTGTCCTACGAGCAGTACTTC. It is translated as CAWNRGLSYEQYF.

The chain has TRBV4-2 and TRBJ2-7; TRBD2 aligns across 7 bases. Germline values: CDR1 LGHNA, CDR2 YNFKEQ. This CDR3 has 16 amino acids. Losses at the gene ends were 4 bases for V and 4 bases for J; bases not matched to a gene: 13. Here the CDR3 reads CASSRRNQRDSYEQYF. The CDR3 DNA follows: TGTGCCAGCAGCCGCAGGAATCAGCGGGATTCGTACGAGCAGTACTTC.

The chain links TRBV5-8 to TRBJ1-3; D ambiguous. CDR3 length: 15 amino acids. V was shortened by 1 base and J by 0 bases, with 8 bases between the two germline ends. Germline lookup yields CDR1 SGHTS and CDR2 YDEGEE. The CDR3 bases are TGTGCCAGCAGCTTGACCGGAGGCTCTGGAAACACCATATATTTT. This translates into CASSLTGGSGNTIYF.

This chain joins TRBV7-2 and TRBJ2-2; TRBD2 agrees at 11 bases. The CDR3 has 15 residues. Trimming took 5 bases from V and 1 from J; bases not matched to a gene: 0. The germline V gene encodes CDR1 SGHTA and CDR2 FQGNSA. CDR3 DNA: TGTGCCAGCAGCGGGACTAGCGGGAACACCGGGGAGCTGTTTTTT. Encoded protein: CASSGTSGNTGELFF. The full variable domain, its missing parts supplied by reference TRBV7-2 and TRBJ2-2, is GAGVSQSPSNKVTEKGKDVELRCDPISGHTALYWYRQSLGQGLEFLIYFQGNSAPDKSGLPSDRFSAERTGGSVSTLTIQRTQQEDSAVYLCASSGTSGNTGELFFGEGSRLTVL.

This clone appeared once. The chain links TRBV29-1 to TRBJ2-3; unclear D gene. The CDR3 has 12 amino acids. Trimming took 6 bases from V and 6 from J, leaving 13 bases between them. Germline V CDR1 and CDR2: SQVTM, ANQGSEA. DNA for the CDR3: TGCAGCGTGGACCCACAGCGCGATACGCAGTATTTT. As protein: CSVDPQRDTQYF.

Details on this clone: One end of the junction is discordant with germline, which a read error may explain. This sequence joins TRBV3-1 (or the pseudogene TRBV3-2) and TRBJ2-7, with a tentative D call TRBD1 (6 bases). The CDR3 has 11 amino acids. The germline gives CDR1 LGHDT, CDR2 YNNKEL (reference sequence). Here the CDR3 reads CASSLQGAPVF. CDR3 bases: TGTGCCAGCAGCCTACAGGGAGCCCCTGTCTTC.

This clone came up a few times. The chain has TRBV7-8 and TRBJ1-5; 7 bases match TRBD1. Germline CDR1 SGHVS, CDR2 FQNEAQ. The CDR3 has 14 amino acids. Trimming cost V 5 bases and J 2 bases; bases outside gene matches: 3. CDR3 sequence (DNA): TGTGCCAGCAGCCGAGACAGGGGCAATCAGCCCCAGCATTTT. This translates into CASSRDRGNQPQHF.

Worth noting for this clone: The same CDR3 is also encoded by other DNA sequences in this sample. The V call is TRBV5-1, the J call TRBJ2-2; TRBD2 matches at 11 bases. The CDR3 has 15 amino acids. Trimming at V came to 3 bases and at J to 5 bases, leaving 3 bases not matched to a gene. CDR1 is SGHRS and CDR2 is YFSETQ in the germline V gene. CDR3 amino acids: CASSSGTSGTGELFF. In DNA, the CDR3 is TGCGCCAGCAGCTCGGGGACTAGCGGAACCGGGGAGCTGTTTTTT.

The rearrangement joins TRBV10-3 to TRBJ2-3; TRBD2 agrees at 8 bases. Germline lookup yields CDR1 ENHRY and CDR2 SYGVKD. The CDR3 covers 16 residues. The trim removed 10 bases at V and 6 bases at J, leaving 18 bases unmatched. The CDR3 DNA reads as TGTGCCACGCAGCCAACCAGTATAGCGGGGAGGGATACGCAGTATTTT. As protein: CATQPTSIAGRDTQYF.

CDR3 residues: CASSLGIGRTNTEAFF. Written as DNA, the CDR3 is TGTGCCAGCAGCTTGGGCATCGGACGGACTAACACTGAAGCTTTCTTT. The V gene is TRBV5-5, the J gene TRBJ1-1; the D is unclear. The CDR3 is 16 residues long. With 0 bases removed from V and 2 bases from J, the gap between germline ends came to 14 bases. The germline V gene encodes CDR1 SGHKS and CDR2 YYEKEE (reference sequence).

This clone was seen a few times. V is TRBV5-6 and J is TRBJ2-7, with 7 bases fitting TRBD2. There are 14 residues in the CDR3. In germline, CDR1 is SGHDT, CDR2 YYEEEE. V dropped 1 base and J dropped 5; count of bases not matched to a gene: 6. The CDR3 nucleotides are TGTGCCAGCAGCTTGAAGCGGGGCGTAAACGAGCAGTACTTC. It yields the protein CASSLKRGVNEQYF.

This chain connects TRBV7-2 to TRBJ2-1; 8 bases map to TRBD2. Germline V lookup: CDR1 SGHTA, CDR2 FQGNSA. CDR3 size: 16 residues. J was trimmed by 1 base and V by 6 bases; bases with no gene match: 8. In nucleotides, the CDR3 is TGTGCCAGCAGACACTTAAAGCGGGAGTCCTACAATGAGCAGTTCTTC. Its protein is CASRHLKRESYNEQFF. The full variable domain, with the rest looked up from reference TRBV7-2 and TRBJ2-1, is GAGVSQSPSNKVTEKGKDVELRCDPISGHTALYWYRQSLGQGLEFLIYFQGNSAPDKSGLPSDRFSAERTGGSVSTLTIQRTQQEDSAVYLCASRHLKRESYNEQFFGPGTRLTVL.

CDR3: CASSIWGKPQHF. Here the CDR3 DNA reads TGTGCCAGTAGTATTTGGGGGAAGCCCCAGCATTTT. The chain uses TRBV19 and TRBJ1-5; D may be TRBD1 (5 bases). CDR1 is LNHDA and CDR2 is SQIVND in the germline V gene (reference sequence). The CDR3 is made up of 12 amino acids. Between the trimmed V and J ends, which lost 3 bases and 8 bases, there was a span of 8 bases.

V and J are TRBV7-6 and TRBJ1-6; weak D call: TRBD1 (5 bases). V shed 1 base and J shed 9 bases, with 22 bases lying between them. Per germline, CDR1 SGHVS and CDR2 FNYEAQ. This CDR3 spans 18 amino acids. CDR3 DNA sequence: TGTGCCAGCAGCTTAGTTCCTGTGAGGGCAGGGCGGGGTTCACCCCTCCACTTT. It encodes CASSLVPVRAGRGSPLHF.

This clone appeared once. J is TRBJ2-3 and V is TRBV5-1, with D possibly TRBD1 on 5 matching bases. The ends were cut back, 1 base at V and 3 bases at J, with 12 bases in the middle. There are 15 residues in the CDR3. The germline CDR1 and CDR2 sequences are SGHRS and YFSETQ. Here the CDR3 reads CASSLQGAPTDTQYF. The CDR3 nucleotides are TGCGCCAGCAGCTTGCAGGGCGCCCCAACAGATACGCAGTATTTT.

The V gene is TRBV11-3, the J gene TRBJ2-3, with D unresolved. From germline, CDR1 is SGHNT and CDR2 YENEEA. CDR3 size: 13 residues. Trimming removed 0 bases from V and 4 bases from J, with 5 bases in between. CDR3 sequence reads: CASSLDRSDTQYF. CDR3 bases: TGTGCCAGCAGCTTAGACAGGTCAGATACGCAGTATTTT. Drawing the rest from reference TRBV11-3 and TRBJ2-3, the complete variable domain is EAGVVQSPRYKIIEKKQPVAFWCNPISGHNTLYWYLQNLGQGPELLIRYENEEAVDDSQLPKDRFSAERLKGVDSTLKIQPAELGDSAVYLCASSLDRSDTQYFGPGTRLTVL.

The rearrangement links TRBV27 to TRBJ2-3; possibly TRBD2 for D (7 bases). Germline V CDR1 and CDR2: MNHEY, SMNVEV (reference sequence). This CDR3 has 14 amino acids. V was shortened by 6 bases and J by 8 bases, with 18 bases between the two germline ends. Here the CDR3 reads CASRNRGGVLTQYF. DNA of the CDR3: TGTGCCAGCAGGAATAGGGGGGGGGTGCTTACGCAGTATTTT.

This sequence joins TRBV28 and TRBJ2-1; TRBD2 aligns across 7 bases. V lost 6 bases, J lost 2 bases, and 10 bases stayed unmatched. Germline V gene sequence: CDR1 MDHEN, CDR2 SYDVKM. The CDR3 runs 16 residues. In DNA, the CDR3 is TGTGCCAGCAGCTCAGCAGGACTAGTCCCCTACAATGAGCAGTTCTTC. It codes for CASSSAGLVPYNEQFF.

The chain is built from TRBV9 and TRBJ1-6; D call uncertain. This CDR3 contains 13 residues. Germline V gene sequence: CDR1 SGDLS, CDR2 YYNGEE. V shed 0 bases and J shed 8 bases, with 6 bases lying between them. The DNA of the CDR3 is TGTGCCAGCAGCGTAGGTCAGGATTCACCCCTCCACTTT. Translating gives CASSVGQDSPLHF.

This chain joins TRBV5-1 and TRBJ2-7; 8 positions match TRBD1. From germline, CDR1 is SGHRS and CDR2 YFSETQ. The CDR3 extends over 13 amino acids. The V segment lost 4 bases and the J segment 3 bases; nucleotides outside the gene matches: 3. CDR3: CASSVTGGYEQYF. The CDR3 region has the DNA TGCGCCAGCAGCGTAACAGGGGGCTACGAGCAGTACTTC.

This chain links TRBV5-5 with TRBJ2-1, with TRBD1 matching 7 bases. This CDR3 has 15 residues. V was clipped by 2 bases and J by 7 bases; unmatched bases: 9. Germline-derived CDR1 and CDR2 are SGHKS and YYEKEE (reference sequence). Written as DNA, the CDR3 is TGTGCCAGCAGCTTCGAGGACAGGTCCTGGAATGAGCAGTTCTTC. Protein product: CASSFEDRSWNEQFF.